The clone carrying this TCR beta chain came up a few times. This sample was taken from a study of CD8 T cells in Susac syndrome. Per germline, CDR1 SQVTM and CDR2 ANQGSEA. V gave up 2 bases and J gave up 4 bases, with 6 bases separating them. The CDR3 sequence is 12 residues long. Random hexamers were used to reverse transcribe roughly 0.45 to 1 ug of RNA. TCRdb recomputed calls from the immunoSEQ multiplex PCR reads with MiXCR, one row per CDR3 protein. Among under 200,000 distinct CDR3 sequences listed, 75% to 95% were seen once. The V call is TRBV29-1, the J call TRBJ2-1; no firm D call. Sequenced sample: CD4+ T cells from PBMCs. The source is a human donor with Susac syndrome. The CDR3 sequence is CSVESHYNEQFF. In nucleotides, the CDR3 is TGCAGCGTTGAAAGCCATTACAATGAGCAGTTCTTC.